This entry lists 3 T cell receptor beta chains sequenced from one sample in a study of cytomegalovirus exposure and HLA in healthy donors. Primers: 60 Vbeta forward and 13 Jbeta reverse. Sequencing was performed with immunoSEQ multiplex PCR; in TCRdb, only in-frame clones are kept and a portion is missing. Of 150,000 to 200,000 clones listed, around two thirds are singletons. The sample taken for sequencing was PBMCs. These receptors all come from a man aged 25 to 45 in good health and CMV-seropositive.

The chain uses TRBV11-3 and TRBJ2-7; a weak D match, TRBD1 (8 bases). In germline, CDR1 is SGHNT, CDR2 YENEEA. CDR3 length: 14 residues. Trimming took 5 bases from V and 3 from J, leaving 14 bases between them. CDR3 loop: CASSDRGGGYEQYF. DNA for the CDR3: TGTGCCAGCAGCGACAGGGGCGGGGGCTACGAGCAGTACTTC.

This chain joins TRBV27 and TRBJ2-1; D is possibly TRBD2 (6 bases). In germline, CDR1 is MNHEY, CDR2 SMNVEV (reference sequence). The V and J ends lost 0 bases and 9 bases respectively, with 9 bases between them. This CDR3 has 13 residues. In DNA, the CDR3 is TGTGCCAGCAGTTTATCGAGAGCGGGTGAGCAGTTCTTC. Its protein is CASSLSRAGEQFF.

In this sample, this clone turned up a few times. The chain has TRBV6-5 and TRBJ1-6; 7 bases align to TRBD1. V dropped 6 bases and J dropped 7; count of bases not matched to a gene: 9. Germline lookup yields CDR1 MNHEY and CDR2 SVGAGI. This CDR3 is built from 15 residues. CDR3 region: CASRTQGRRNSPLHF. Written as DNA, the CDR3 is TGTGCCAGCAGAACACAGGGGCGCAGGAATTCACCCCTCCACTTT.